This entry concerns a single T cell receptor (beta chain). Its target antigen remains unknown. Within one base of it there is no much larger clone, and no base qualities were kept. Healthy HIV-negative adults with no recently reported acute infections or vaccinations were included as donors. All donors were Caucasian adults living in Nashville, Tennessee, USA. CD4+ T cells were enriched by magnetic negative selection, after which naive cells were positively selected on CD45RA and the negative fraction was taken as the memory subset. After blood collection by leukapheresis, PBMCs were isolated using Ficoll-Histopaque density gradient centrifugation and then cryopreserved in the vapor phase of liquid nitrogen. Purity and quantity of every magnetically sorted T cell population were checked by analytical flow cytometry. Each sorted fraction had its genomic DNA isolated and then quantified by UV absorbance on a Nanodrop 2000c.

The CDR3 holds 13 amino acids from the cysteine to the phenylalanine. The DNA shown is the 39-base CDR3, in frame from base 1. The V and J ends are trimmed by 2 bases and 0 bases, leaving 5 bases between them. CDR1 and CDR2, looked up from the germline V gene, are SGHRS and YFSETQ. These data originate in a study of shared clonotypes between healthy human individuals (dated by TCRdb to 2020 to 2021). General notes on the study: A few men and two women, aged 18 to 49 years, made up the cohort. For each donor, CD4 naive and CD4 memory were each run on three plates, CD8 naive on two plates, and CD8 memory on one plate. Blood TCR repertoires of four to six healthy adults were deeply sequenced to estimate repertoire size and the extent of clonotype sharing between individuals. Libraries were prepared and TCR repertoires were sequenced by different laboratories using diverse techniques, in order to increase sequencing depth and limit assay-specific biases. Leukapheresis yielded between about 0.85 and 10 billion PBMCs per donor.

Using the deep immunoSEQ assay, TCR CDR3 regions were amplified from genomic DNA by multiplex PCR. Extracted genomic DNA from each cell subset was distributed evenly across all wells of several immunoSEQ 96-well plates, and each plate was treated as a replicate. For sorted subsets, roughly 200 ng of genomic DNA, equivalent to roughly 33,000 T cell genomes, went into each replicate PCR. The purified libraries were quantified using a Qubit 3.0 fluorometer, sized with a Bioanalyzer 2100, and then quantified again using the KAPA Library Quantification kit. A separate single-read 150-cycle Illumina NextSeq 550 flow cell was used to sequence each immunoSEQ 96-well plate. The authors' analysis ran thus. Because the immunoSEQ output held only junctional sequences and lacked quality scores, the filtering could not match the filtering applied to full-length reads. Sequences were annotated with PyIR, a Python wrapper for IgBLAST v1.9, and V/J genes and CDR3 were assigned using IMGT germline references. Any read was removed if the V/J assignment was weak (E-value above 1e-6), the CDR3 was missing, or the read contained stop codons, out-of-frame junctions, or ambiguous translated residues. V3J clonotypes were defined as sequences sharing the same inferred V gene, J gene, and CDR3 amino acid sequence. To compute the percentage overlap between repertoires, the number of shared unique clonotypes was divided by the size of the smaller repertoire. Three approaches were used to assess repertoire richness: RTK rarefaction, the Chao1 estimator, and Recon v2.1 estimates of unobserved clonotypes. OLGA was used to compute generation probabilities for all TCRbeta clonotypes that the gDNA method yielded from a handful of donors. In its TCRdb copy, this immuneACCESS table keeps in-frame sequences only and misses some clones. Where compared with another copy, unresolved V genes explain less than half of these, and the others have no known cause. V and J calls and clone size are copied from that table; D and trimming were computed from the DNA. The sample table holds approximately 250,000 clones, of which approximately 70% were seen once. The ten largest clonotypes hold approximately 12% of the sample.

Here is what the overall study found, with its caveats: Naive subsets generally had larger estimated clonotype richness than memory subsets. Because the study included a small number of donors, the genetic and exposure-history diversity represented was limited. Even with the large sequencing depth, rarefaction of the sorted-subset datasets indicated that sequencing was incomplete. Pairwise subsampling led to the expectation that sequencing depth would affect the degree of clonotype sharing among donors. Only blood was sampled, and tissue TCR repertoires likely differ from those in blood. When several donors were compared, the shared fraction of clonotypes was roughly 4.8% for naive CD4, approximately 3.3% for naive CD8, about 2.4% for memory CD4, and around 0.37% for memory CD8. Compared with non-shared clonotypes, clonotypes shared by all four sorted-subset donors had higher generation probabilities.

This TCR derives from a man under 40 in good health. The sample taken for sequencing was memory CD4+ T cells sorted from blood. According to the study, the label for this sample's cell subset or site signals: CD45RA-negative fraction. The chain is made from TRBV5-1 and TRBJ2-5; the D gene is unclear. The CDR3 reads CASSLVHQETQYF. Read as DNA, the sequence is TGCGCCAGCAGCTTAGTACACCAAGAGACCCAGTACTTC. Reference TRBV5-1 and TRBJ2-5 proteins supply the regions before and after the CDR3; the full variable domain is: KAGVTQTPRYLIKTRGQQVTLSCSPISGHRSVSWYQQTPGQGLQFLFEYFSETQRNKGNFPGRFSGRQFSNSRSEMNVSTLELGDSALYLCASSLVHQETQYFGPGTRLLVL.